Sequencing of this T cell receptor (beta chain) was carried out in a study of T-cell memory formation after mild COVID-19. A 5'RACE reaction primed in the constant segment made cDNA libraries of TCR alpha and TCR beta, and these carried sample barcodes and UMIs. Using its own MiXCR run on the 5' RACE reads, TCRdb lists one record per CDR3 protein. The table has fewer than 650,000 distinct CDR3 sequences, 20% to 25% seen once; the top ten hold about 8.2%. This clonotype was counted a few times. Trimming shortened V by 3 bases and J by 4 bases, and 12 bases separated the two germline ends. The CDR3 is 15 residues long. Germline V gives CDR1 SNHLY, CDR2 FYNNEI.

The sequenced material came from PBMCs or a T cell subset sorted from them (not recorded which). The V call is TRBV2, the J call TRBJ2-2; either TRBD1 or TRBD2 may fit D (5 bases each). This receptor was taken from an adult woman who had mild COVID-19 (a few samples of this study predate the infection). Cell type and time point are not known. Written as DNA, the CDR3 is TGTGCCAGCAGTGAGTCCGGGACGGTCACCGGGGAGCTGTTTTTT. Translated: CASSESGTVTGELFF.